One and the same sample provided the 29 T cell receptor beta chains below, sequenced in a study of CD8+ T cells in alopecia areata. The sample's treatment: oral pan-JAK inhibitor, 5-10 mg twice daily. The authors extracted RNA and reverse transcribed it into cDNA as the sequencing template. Profiled with immunoSEQ multiplex PCR; TCRdb holds only in-frame clones, not every one. Of roughly 220,000 clones in the sample, more than 30% are singletons; the top ten hold roughly 0.5%. The sample in question was CD4+ T cells sorted from blood, obtained around week 30, from a patient treated with tofacitinib. All receptors derive from a human donor with alopecia areata.

The chain joins TRBV7-8 to TRBJ2-5, with 14 positions matching TRBD2. The CDR3 extends over 18 amino acids. Trimming removed 5 bases from V and 0 bases from J; junction bases left unmatched: 8. Per the germline V gene, CDR1 is SGHVS and CDR2 is FQNEAQ. The CDR3, as DNA: TGTGCCAGCAGCCAGGGACTAGCGGGAGTCCTGTACCAAGAGACCCAGTACTTC. Translation: CASSQGLAGVLYQETQYF.

The J gene is TRBJ1-1, the V gene TRBV7-2; a weak D match, TRBD1 (5 bases). Trimming left V 3 bases short and J 5 bases short, with 10 bases between. Germline V lookup: CDR1 SGHTA, CDR2 FQGNSA. This CDR3 spans 13 amino acids. CDR3 DNA sequence: TGTGCCAGCAGCTTGGGGGTTAGGACTGAAGCTTTCTTT. Its protein product is CASSLGVRTEAFF. Together with reference TRBV7-2 and TRBJ1-1, the CDR3 gives the full variable domain: GAGVSQSPSNKVTEKGKDVELRCDPISGHTALYWYRQSLGQGLEFLIYFQGNSAPDKSGLPSDRFSAERTGGSVSTLTIQRTQQEDSAVYLCASSLGVRTEAFFGQGTRLTVV.

DNA of the CDR3: TGTGCCAGCTCACCATTTACGGCCCCTGAAGGTACGCAGTATTTT. Protein product: CASSPFTAPEGTQYF. The chain carries TRBV18 and TRBJ2-3; D not certain. This CDR3 contains 15 residues. The V end was cut by 2 bases, the J end by 8 bases, with 17 bases between. Germline V gene lookup returns CDR1 KGHSH and CDR2 LQKENI.

The rearrangement links TRBV6-1 to TRBJ2-1; the match to TRBD1 covers 10 bases. There are 15 residues in the CDR3. From germline, CDR1 is MNHNS and CDR2 SASEGT. Trimming at V came to 10 bases and at J to 6 bases, leaving 12 bases not matched to a gene. The CDR3 sequence is CATLGPGQGFNEQFF. The CDR3 nucleotides read TGTGCCACCCTAGGGCCGGGACAGGGGTTCAATGAGCAGTTCTTC.

The V and J genes are TRBV5-1 and TRBJ2-5; D uncertain. Trimming pared 0 bases from V and 4 bases from J, leaving 10 bases between. The CDR3 runs 14 residues. The V gene's germline CDR1 is SGHRS and CDR2 YFSETQ. DNA of the CDR3: TGCGCCAGCAGCTTGGGATCGACGATAGAGACCCAGTACTTC. This sequence encodes CASSLGSTIETQYF.

The J gene is TRBJ2-7, the V gene TRBV6-6, with TRBD1 as a possible D gene (5 bases). The CDR3 loop spans 14 amino acids. V lost 5 bases to trimming and J lost 4 bases, with 15 bases between them. CDR1 and CDR2 (germline): MNHNY, SVGAGI (reference sequence). The CDR3 DNA sequence: TGTGCCAGCAGTCGACAGAATAGTGGATACGAGCAGTACTTC. This sequence encodes CASSRQNSGYEQYF.

V and J are TRBV25-1 and TRBJ1-1; no firm D call. The ends were cut back, 5 bases at V and 1 base at J, with 17 bases in the middle. CDR3 length: 16 amino acids. Germline CDR1 MGHDK, CDR2 SYGVNS. DNA of the CDR3: TGTGCCAGCAGTAAAGGCCTACGGTATGGGAACACTGAAGCTTTCTTT. This encodes CASSKGLRYGNTEAFF.

This sequence joins TRBV29-1 and TRBJ2-2; a weak D match, TRBD2 (7 bases). V was pared by 4 bases and J by 0 bases, with 9 bases between. Germline CDR1 and CDR2: SQVTM and ANQGSEA. CDR3 length: 14 residues. The CDR3: CSVVGGANTGELFF. The CDR3 coding sequence is TGCAGCGTTGTAGGGGGGGCGAACACCGGGGAGCTGTTTTTT.

This clone was seen repeatedly, ten times or more. The chain joins TRBV5-1 to TRBJ2-4; D unresolved. Looked up from germline, CDR1 is SGHRS and CDR2 is YFSETQ. The CDR3 runs 12 residues. The ends were cut back, 0 bases at V and 8 bases at J, with 6 bases in the middle. Here the CDR3 DNA reads TGCGCCAGCAGCTTGGATAGGGACATTCAGTACTTC. It codes for CASSLDRDIQYF. The variable domain in full, completed from reference TRBV5-1 and TRBJ2-4, reads KAGVTQTPRYLIKTRGQQVTLSCSPISGHRSVSWYQQTPGQGLQFLFEYFSETQRNKGNFPGRFSGRQFSNSRSEMNVSTLELGDSALYLCASSLDRDIQYFGAGTRLSVL.

The chain recombines TRBV5-8 with TRBJ1-5; no clear D gene. This CDR3 has 15 amino acids. Germline assignment: CDR1 SGHTS and CDR2 YDEGEE. The V end was cut by 0 bases, the J end by 5 bases, with 12 bases between. Here the CDR3 DNA reads TGTGCCAGCAGCTTGGCTTGGCAGATATATCAGCCCCAGCATTTT. As protein: CASSLAWQIYQPQHF.

V usage is TRBV11-2 and J usage is TRBJ1-1; D is uncertain. Germline values: CDR1 SGHAT, CDR2 FQNNGV. The CDR3 is made up of 14 amino acids. Deletions cut 5 bases from V and 4 bases from J, with 14 bases between. CDR3 amino acids: CASSPFVGGTEAFF. The CDR3 DNA reads as TGTGCCAGCAGCCCCTTTGTGGGAGGCACTGAAGCTTTCTTT.

This chain links TRBV9 with TRBJ1-5; D not resolved. The CDR3 is 15 residues long. Germline V gene data show CDR1 as SGDLS and CDR2 as YYNGEE. V lost 0 bases and J 0 bases, leaving 7 bases between the germline ends. The CDR3 loop reads CASSVDPGSNQPQHF. The CDR3 nucleotides are TGTGCCAGCAGCGTAGACCCGGGTAGCAATCAGCCCCAGCATTTT.

This clone was detected a few times. The CDR3 DNA sequence: TGCAGCGTTAAACACGAGGGCGGGGCTATCACCGGGGAGCTGTTTTTT. The encoded protein is CSVKHEGGAITGELFF. The V and J genes are TRBV29-1 and TRBJ2-2; TRBD2 might be the D (6 bases). CDR3 size: 16 residues. Germline CDR1 SQVTM, CDR2 ANQGSEA. With 5 bases removed from V and 4 bases from J, the gap between germline ends came to 20 bases.

This sequence joins TRBV29-1 and TRBJ2-3; 7 nucleotides agree with TRBD1. CDR1 and CDR2 from the germline V gene are SQVTM and ANQGSEA. This CDR3 comprises 15 residues. CDR3 sequence reads: CSAELQGRSTDTQYF. The CDR3 DNA follows: TGCAGTGCTGAGTTACAGGGGCGGAGCACAGATACGCAGTATTTT.

This chain connects TRBV5-4 to TRBJ2-2; TRBD1 matches at 8 bases. The CDR3 contains 15 residues. The V and J ends lost 4 bases and 6 bases, in that order; junction bases with no gene match: 8. Germline V lookup: CDR1 SGHNT, CDR2 YYREEE (reference sequence). CDR3 protein: CASSLLGQVAGELFF. The CDR3 region has the DNA TGTGCCAGCAGCCTGCTGGGACAGGTGGCCGGGGAGCTGTTTTTT. The whole variable domain, filled in from reference TRBV5-4 and TRBJ2-2, reads ETGVTQSPTHLIKTRGQQVTLRCSSQSGHNTVSWYQQALGQGPQFIFQYYREEENGRGNFPPRFSGLQFPNYSSELNVNALELDDSALYLCASSLLGQVAGELFFGEGSRLTVL.

V is TRBV30 and J is TRBJ1-2; tentative D call: TRBD1 (6 bases). Trimming removed 3 bases at V and 3 bases at J, with 14 bases between. The CDR3 runs to 14 residues. Germline V gene sequence: CDR1 GTSNPN, CDR2 SVGIG (reference sequence). The CDR3 sequence is CAWSRAGVDYGYTF. Written as DNA, the CDR3 is TGTGCCTGGAGCCGGGCAGGGGTCGACTATGGCTACACCTTC. Drawing the rest from reference TRBV30 and TRBJ1-2, the complete variable domain is SQTIHQWPATLVQPVGSPLSLECTVEGTSNPNLYWYRQAAGRGLQLLFYSVGIGQISSEVPQNLSASRPQDRQFILSSKKLLLSDSGFYLCAWSRAGVDYGYTFGSGTRLTVV.

A single count supports this clone. The chain links TRBV6-1 to TRBJ1-1, with a possible D match to TRBD1 (5 bases). Trimming shortened V by 5 bases and J by 6 bases, and 16 bases separated the two germline ends. There are 14 residues in the CDR3. Germline V CDR1 and CDR2: MNHNS, SASEGT. CDR3 sequence reads: CASSYSVGVAEAFF. CDR3 sequence (DNA): TGTGCCAGCAGTTATTCGGTGGGGGTTGCTGAAGCTTTCTTT.

The chain links TRBV30 to TRBJ2-2; D may correspond to TRBD1 or TRBD2 (6 bases each). V shed 5 bases and J shed 7 bases, with 23 bases lying between them. Germline V gene lookup returns CDR1 GTSNPN and CDR2 SVGIG (reference sequence). The CDR3 runs 16 residues. The CDR3 bases are TGTGCCTGGGGAGGAGGGGGGCAGAGCGTCGGCGGGGAGCTGTTTTTT. Residues: CAWGGGGQSVGGELFF.

The V and J genes are TRBV28 and TRBJ2-1, with 7 bases identical to TRBD2. Germline CDR1 is MDHEN and CDR2 is SYDVKM. The junction had 11 bases not matched to a gene; V was cut back by 7 bases and J by 5 bases. This CDR3 has 15 residues. The CDR3 region is CASNPERGWHNEQFF. In DNA form, the CDR3 reads TGTGCCAGCAATCCCGAGCGGGGTTGGCACAATGAGCAGTTCTTC. The full variable domain, with the rest looked up from reference TRBV28 and TRBJ2-1, is DVKVTQSSRYLVKRTGEKVFLECVQDMDHENMFWYRQDPGLGLRLIYFSYDVKMKEKGDIPEGYSVSREKKERFSLILESASTNQTSMYLCASNPERGWHNEQFFGPGTRLTVL.

This chain connects TRBV19 to TRBJ2-7, with no clear D. Germline CDR1 LNHDA, CDR2 SQIVND (reference sequence). The CDR3 extends over 11 amino acids. Trimming cost V 6 bases and J 4 bases, with 7 bases left between them. CDR3 coding DNA: TGTGCCAGTAGAGACTTATACGAGCAGTACTTC. This codes for CASRDLYEQYF. Full variable domain (remainder filled in from reference TRBV19 and TRBJ2-7): DGGITQSPKYLFRKEGQNVTLSCEQNLNHDAMYWYRQDPGQGLRLIYYSQIVNDFQKGDIAEGYSVSREKKESFPLTVTSAQKNPTAFYLCASRDLYEQYFGPGTRLTVT.

Regarding this clone: The sample has other DNA sequences that encode this CDR3 too. The rearrangement uses TRBV9 and TRBJ1-5, with D unresolved. Germline V gene sequence: CDR1 SGDLS, CDR2 YYNGEE. The CDR3 runs to 15 residues. With 0 bases removed from V and 0 bases from J, the gap between germline ends came to 7 bases. The CDR3: CASSVEGSSNQPQHF. The CDR3 nucleotides read TGTGCCAGCAGCGTAGAGGGTTCTAGCAATCAGCCCCAGCATTTT.

The table lists this clone with a few counts. The chain links TRBV19 to TRBJ1-4; 7 bases fit TRBD1. J was trimmed by 4 bases and V by 3 bases; bases with no gene match: 5. The CDR3 contains 15 residues. CDR1 LNHDA and CDR2 SQIVND come from the germline V gene (reference sequence). In DNA, the CDR3 is TGTGCCAGTAGTATCCAGAGGGGGCGTAATGAAAAACTGTTTTTT. Its translation: CASSIQRGRNEKLFF.

The table lists this clone with a few counts. The same CDR3 can be traced to other DNA sequences in this sample. The chain recombines TRBV29-1 with TRBJ2-5; D call uncertain. V was pared by 4 bases and J by 3 bases, with 3 bases between. This CDR3 region has 10 residues. The V gene's germline CDR1 is SQVTM and CDR2 ANQGSEA. The CDR3 region has the DNA TGCAGCGTTGGAGAAGAGACCCAGTACTTC. Translating gives CSVGEETQYF.

This clone showed up just a few times. The V and J genes are TRBV29-1 and TRBJ2-3, with a weak D call TRBD1 (5 bases). The ends were cut back, 3 bases at V and 0 bases at J, with 10 bases in the middle. CDR1 is SQVTM, CDR2 ANQGSEA, per germline. This CDR3 comprises 14 residues. For the CDR3, the DNA is TGCAGCGTTGATCAGGGCAAGAGCACAGATACGCAGTATTTT. Translated: CSVDQGKSTDTQYF.

V and J are TRBV5-1 and TRBJ2-5, with D maybe TRBD2 (7 bases). Trimming stripped 4 bases from V and 5 bases from J, with 18 bases between. The CDR3 is 15 residues long. In germline, CDR1 is SGHRS, CDR2 YFSETQ. CDR3 DNA sequence: TGCGCCAGCAGCGGTGGGCGGGGGCCACAGGAGACCCAGTACTTC. This sequence encodes CASSGGRGPQETQYF.

This chain's CDR3 is CASSDAGETQYF. DNA for the CDR3: TGCGCCAGCAGTGACGCAGGGGAGACCCAGTACTTC. J is TRBJ2-5 and V is TRBV10-1, with a possible D match to TRBD1 (5 bases). V was pared by 3 bases and J by 5 bases, with 7 bases between. The CDR3 loop spans 12 amino acids. Germline CDR1 reads WNHNN; CDR2 reads SYGVQD (reference sequence).

The V gene is TRBV29-1, the J gene TRBJ1-1; D call uncertain. CDR3 size: 14 residues. Germline CDR1 reads SQVTM; CDR2 reads ANQGSEA. V dropped 2 bases and J dropped 2 bases, with 12 bases sitting between them. The CDR3 DNA reads as TGCAGCGTTGAATGGAGAGGCCATAACACTGAAGCTTTCTTT. Translated, it gives CSVEWRGHNTEAFF. Combining the CDR3 with reference TRBV29-1 and TRBJ1-1 gives the whole variable domain SAVISQKPSRDICQRGTSLTIQCQVDSQVTMMFWYRQQPGQSLTLIATANQGSEATYESGFVIDKFPISRPNLTFSTLTVSNMSPEDSSIYLCSVEWRGHNTEAFFGQGTRLTVV.

CDR3 sequence: CAWSPGWDTEAFF. In nucleotides, the CDR3 is TGTGCCTGGAGCCCGGGCTGGGACACTGAAGCTTTCTTT. The V call is TRBV30, the J call TRBJ1-1; D is ambiguous. CDR3 length: 13 amino acids. The V gene lost 3 bases and the J gene lost 3 bases, with 11 bases spanning the gap. Germline V gene sequence: CDR1 GTSNPN, CDR2 SVGIG (reference sequence).

In its sample, this clone was seen many times. J is TRBJ1-4 and V is TRBV5-4, with D unresolved. The CDR3 is made up of 13 amino acids. From germline, CDR1 is SGHNT and CDR2 YYREEE (reference sequence). V was trimmed by 3 bases and J by 6 bases, leaving 9 bases between them. The chain's CDR3 is CASSSARDEKLFF. Here the CDR3 DNA reads TGTGCCAGCAGCTCGGCCCGGGATGAAAAACTGTTTTTT. The entire variable domain, with the rest obtained from reference TRBV5-4 and TRBJ1-4, is as follows: ETGVTQSPTHLIKTRGQQVTLRCSSQSGHNTVSWYQQALGQGPQFIFQYYREEENGRGNFPPRFSGLQFPNYSSELNVNALELDDSALYLCASSSARDEKLFFGSGTQLSVL.